This T cell receptor (delta chain) was observed in a study of Vδ1+ human thymocytes. This clone was counted between two and nine times. Its antigen is not known. Germline V gene data show CDR1 as TSWWSYY and CDR2 as QGS. V lost 1 base to trimming and J lost 4 bases; unmatched junction nucleotides: 18. The CDR3 runs 20 residues. The template was reverse-transcribed extracted RNA. The CDR3 regions were amplified by multiplex PCR from V-gene primers to a constant-region primer. TCRdb called clones from the multiplex PCR reads again using CATT. The sample lists over 45,000 delta-chain clones, 15% to 20% occurring once. Overall study results and limits: Unlike peripheral blood Vdelta1+ controls, thymic delta-chain sequences included 20% to 25% Vdelta2 and few Vdelta3. Highly polyclonal TRG and TRD repertoires with Gaussian CDR3 length distributions appeared in thymus.

Sequencing was performed on Vdelta1+ gamma-delta thymocytes from the thymus. Subset given: FACS-sorted CD3+ TCRalphabeta- TCRVdelta1+ TCRVdelta2- thymocytes. The chain uses TRDV1 and TRDJ1, with 10 bases identical to TRDD3. This receptor was obtained from a boy under two years old who had congenital heart surgery. DNA for the CDR3: TGTGCTCTTGGGGAACGCATTCCTTTATTACTGGGGGATCGGGACGATAAACTCATCTTT. It yields the protein CALGERIPLLLGDRDDKLIF.